This TCR beta chain was captured by sequencing in a study of Tregs in tolerant kidney transplant recipients. This CDR3 has 13 amino acids. Trimming at V came to 4 bases and at J to 7 bases, leaving 2 bases not matched to a gene. Looked up from germline, CDR1 is MGHRA and CDR2 is YSYEKL. Generated by immunoSEQ multiplex PCR, the TCRdb table keeps only in-frame clones and is missing some. The sample includes roughly 250,000 clones, around 81% seen only once; the top ten take 0.64%. Thawed PBMCs were FACS-sorted into unstimulated CD4+CD25+CD127- regulatory T cells, CD4+CD25- non-regulatory cells, CD4 and CD8 cells.

The chain is built from TRBV4-1 and TRBJ2-5; 11 bases are shared with TRBD2. The source is a human donor in good health. The sample was CD4+ T cells from blood. The CDR3 bases are TGCGCCAGCAGCCGTAGCGGGAGGGCGACCCAGTACTTC. It is translated as CASSRSGRATQYF.